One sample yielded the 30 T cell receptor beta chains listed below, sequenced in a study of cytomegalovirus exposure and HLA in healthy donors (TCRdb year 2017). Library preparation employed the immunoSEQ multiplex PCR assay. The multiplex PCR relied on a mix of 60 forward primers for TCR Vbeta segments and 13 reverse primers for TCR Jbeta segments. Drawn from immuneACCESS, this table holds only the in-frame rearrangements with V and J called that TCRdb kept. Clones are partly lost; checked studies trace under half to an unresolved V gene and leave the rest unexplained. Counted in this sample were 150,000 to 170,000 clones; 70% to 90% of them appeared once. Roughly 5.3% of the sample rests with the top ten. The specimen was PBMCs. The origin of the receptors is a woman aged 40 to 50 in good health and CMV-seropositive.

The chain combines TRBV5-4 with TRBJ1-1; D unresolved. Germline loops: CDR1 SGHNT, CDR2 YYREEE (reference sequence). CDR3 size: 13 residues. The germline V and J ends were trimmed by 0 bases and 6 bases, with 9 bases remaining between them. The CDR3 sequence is CASSLVSGAEAFF. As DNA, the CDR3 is TGTGCCAGCAGCTTGGTCTCCGGGGCTGAAGCTTTCTTT. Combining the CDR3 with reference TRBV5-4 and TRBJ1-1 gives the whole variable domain ETGVTQSPTHLIKTRGQQVTLRCSSQSGHNTVSWYQQALGQGPQFIFQYYREEENGRGNFPPRFSGLQFPNYSSELNVNALELDDSALYLCASSLVSGAEAFFGQGTRLTVV.

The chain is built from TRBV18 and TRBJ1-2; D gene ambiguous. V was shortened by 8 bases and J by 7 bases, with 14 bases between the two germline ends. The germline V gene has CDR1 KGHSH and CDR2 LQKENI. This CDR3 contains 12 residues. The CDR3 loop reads CASTLRGAGYTF. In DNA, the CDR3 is TGTGCCAGCACCCTGAGAGGAGCTGGCTACACCTTC.

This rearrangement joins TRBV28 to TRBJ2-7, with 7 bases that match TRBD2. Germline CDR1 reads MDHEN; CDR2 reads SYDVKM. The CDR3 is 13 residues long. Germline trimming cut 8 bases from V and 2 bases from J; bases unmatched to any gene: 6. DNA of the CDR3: TGTGCCAGCCGAGAAGGGAGGGCCTACGAGCAGTACTTC. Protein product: CASREGRAYEQYF.

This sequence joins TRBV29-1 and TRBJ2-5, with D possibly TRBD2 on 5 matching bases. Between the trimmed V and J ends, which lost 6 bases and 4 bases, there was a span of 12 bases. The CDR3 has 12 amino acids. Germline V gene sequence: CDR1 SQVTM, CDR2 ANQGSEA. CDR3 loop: CSVGPGGETQYF. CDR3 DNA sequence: TGCAGCGTGGGTCCTGGAGGAGAGACCCAGTACTTC.

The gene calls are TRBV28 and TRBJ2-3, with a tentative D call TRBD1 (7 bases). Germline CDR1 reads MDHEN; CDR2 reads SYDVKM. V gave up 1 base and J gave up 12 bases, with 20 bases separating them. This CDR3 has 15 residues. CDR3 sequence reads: CASSLYGGVTGFQYF. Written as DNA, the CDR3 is TGTGCCAGCAGTTTATATGGCGGGGTGACAGGGTTTCAGTATTTT.

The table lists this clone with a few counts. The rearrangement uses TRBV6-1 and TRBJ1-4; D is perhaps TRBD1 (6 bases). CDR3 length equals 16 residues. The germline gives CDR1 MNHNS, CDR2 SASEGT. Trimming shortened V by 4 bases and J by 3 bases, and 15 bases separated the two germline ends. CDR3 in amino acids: CASSVLTGSANEKLFF. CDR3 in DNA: TGTGCCAGCAGTGTTTTAACAGGGTCCGCTAATGAAAAACTGTTTTTT.

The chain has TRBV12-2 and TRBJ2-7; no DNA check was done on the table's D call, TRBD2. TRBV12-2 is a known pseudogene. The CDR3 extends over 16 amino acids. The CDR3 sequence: CASRPDLADTSYEQYF. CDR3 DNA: TGTGCAAGTCGCCCCGACTTAGCGGACACATCCTACGAGCAGTACTTC.

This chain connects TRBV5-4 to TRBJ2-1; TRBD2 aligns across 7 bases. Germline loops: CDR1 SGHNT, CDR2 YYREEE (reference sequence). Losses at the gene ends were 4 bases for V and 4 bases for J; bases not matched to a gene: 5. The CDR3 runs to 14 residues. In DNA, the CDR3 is TGTGCCAGCAGCCCACGGGACTATTACAATGAGCAGTTCTTC. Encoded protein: CASSPRDYYNEQFF.

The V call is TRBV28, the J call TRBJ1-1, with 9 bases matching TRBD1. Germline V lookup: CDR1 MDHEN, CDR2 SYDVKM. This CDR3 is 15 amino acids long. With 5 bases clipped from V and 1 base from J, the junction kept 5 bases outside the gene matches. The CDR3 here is CASSPRGQGNTEAFF. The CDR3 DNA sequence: TGTGCCAGCAGTCCCCGGGGACAGGGGAACACTGAAGCTTTCTTT.

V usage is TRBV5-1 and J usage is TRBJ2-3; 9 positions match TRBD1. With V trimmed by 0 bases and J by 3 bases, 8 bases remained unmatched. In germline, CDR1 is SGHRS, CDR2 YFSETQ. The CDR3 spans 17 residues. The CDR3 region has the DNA TGCGCCAGCAGCTTGGTGGGGACAGGGAAGAAGACAGATACGCAGTATTTT. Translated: CASSLVGTGKKTDTQYF.

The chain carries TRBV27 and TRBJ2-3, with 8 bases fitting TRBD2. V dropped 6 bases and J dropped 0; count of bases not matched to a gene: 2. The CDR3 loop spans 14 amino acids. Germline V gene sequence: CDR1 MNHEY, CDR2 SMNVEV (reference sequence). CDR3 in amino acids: CASSGLASTDTQYF. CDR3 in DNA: TGTGCCAGCAGCGGACTAGCTAGCACAGATACGCAGTATTTT.

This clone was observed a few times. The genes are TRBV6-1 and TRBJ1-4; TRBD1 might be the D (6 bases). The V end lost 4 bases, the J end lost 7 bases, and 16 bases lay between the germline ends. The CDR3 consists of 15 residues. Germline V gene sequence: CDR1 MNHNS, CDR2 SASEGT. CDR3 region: CASSVGQIRGEKLFF. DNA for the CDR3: TGTGCCAGCAGTGTAGGACAGATACGTGGTGAAAAACTGTTTTTT.

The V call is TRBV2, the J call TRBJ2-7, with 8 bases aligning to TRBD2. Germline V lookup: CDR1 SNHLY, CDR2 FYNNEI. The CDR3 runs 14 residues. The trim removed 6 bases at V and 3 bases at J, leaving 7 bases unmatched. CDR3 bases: TGTGCCAGCAGCAGGACTAGCCCGGGCTACGAGCAGTACTTC. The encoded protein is CASSRTSPGYEQYF.

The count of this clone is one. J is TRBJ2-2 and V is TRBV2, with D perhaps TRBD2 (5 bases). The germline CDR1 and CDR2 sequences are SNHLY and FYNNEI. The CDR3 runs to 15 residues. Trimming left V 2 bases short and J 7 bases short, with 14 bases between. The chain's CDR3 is CASSESGVAGGELFF. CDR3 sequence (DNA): TGTGCCAGCAGTGAATCGGGCGTGGCGGGCGGGGAGCTGTTTTTT.

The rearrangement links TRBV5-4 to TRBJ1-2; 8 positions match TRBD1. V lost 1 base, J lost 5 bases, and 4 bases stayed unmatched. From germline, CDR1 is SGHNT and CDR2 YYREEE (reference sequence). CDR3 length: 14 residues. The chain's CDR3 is CASSLTGGSYGYTF. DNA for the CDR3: TGTGCCAGCAGCTTGACAGGGGGATCATATGGCTACACCTTC.

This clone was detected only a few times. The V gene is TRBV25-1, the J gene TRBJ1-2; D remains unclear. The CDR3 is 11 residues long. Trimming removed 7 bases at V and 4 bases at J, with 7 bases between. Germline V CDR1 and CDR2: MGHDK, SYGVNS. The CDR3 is CASKSGYGYTF. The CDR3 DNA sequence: TGTGCCAGCAAATCCGGCTATGGCTACACCTTC.

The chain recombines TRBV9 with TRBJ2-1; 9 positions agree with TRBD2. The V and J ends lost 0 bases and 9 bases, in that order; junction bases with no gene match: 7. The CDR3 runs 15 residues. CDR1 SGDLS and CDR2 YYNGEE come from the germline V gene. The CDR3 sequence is CASSVVGGRAGEQFF. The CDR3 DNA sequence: TGTGCCAGCAGCGTAGTTGGCGGGAGGGCCGGTGAGCAGTTCTTC. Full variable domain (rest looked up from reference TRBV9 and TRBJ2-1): DSGVTQTPKHLITATGQRVTLRCSPRSGDLSVYWYQQSLDQGLQFLIQYYNGEERAKGNILERFSAQQFPDLHSELNLSSLELGDSALYFCASSVVGGRAGEQFFGPGTRLTVL.

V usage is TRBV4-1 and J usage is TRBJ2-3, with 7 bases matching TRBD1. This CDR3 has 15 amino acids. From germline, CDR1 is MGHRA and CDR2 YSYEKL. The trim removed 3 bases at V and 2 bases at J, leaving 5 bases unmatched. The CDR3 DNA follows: TGCGCCAGCAGCCATCGGGACAGCAACACAGATACGCAGTATTTT. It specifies CASSHRDSNTDTQYF.

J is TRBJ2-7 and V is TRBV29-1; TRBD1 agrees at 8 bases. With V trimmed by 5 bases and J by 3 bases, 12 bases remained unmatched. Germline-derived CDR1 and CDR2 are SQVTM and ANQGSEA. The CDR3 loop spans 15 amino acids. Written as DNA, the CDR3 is TGCAGCGTTAGAGGACAGGGCCTATCCCACTACGAGCAGTACTTC. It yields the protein CSVRGQGLSHYEQYF.

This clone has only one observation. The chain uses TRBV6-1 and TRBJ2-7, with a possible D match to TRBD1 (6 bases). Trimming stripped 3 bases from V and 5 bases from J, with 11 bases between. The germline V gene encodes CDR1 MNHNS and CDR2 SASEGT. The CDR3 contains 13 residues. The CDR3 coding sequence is TGTGCCAGCAGTGAGATCCCAGGGGACGAGCAGTACTTC. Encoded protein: CASSEIPGDEQYF.

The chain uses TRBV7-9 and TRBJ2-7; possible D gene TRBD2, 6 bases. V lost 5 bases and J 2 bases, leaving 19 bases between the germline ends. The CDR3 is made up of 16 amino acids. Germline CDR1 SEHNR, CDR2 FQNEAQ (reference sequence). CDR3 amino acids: CASSPPSGSDTYEQYF. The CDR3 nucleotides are TGTGCCAGCAGCCCCCCATCCGGGAGTGATACCTACGAGCAGTACTTC.

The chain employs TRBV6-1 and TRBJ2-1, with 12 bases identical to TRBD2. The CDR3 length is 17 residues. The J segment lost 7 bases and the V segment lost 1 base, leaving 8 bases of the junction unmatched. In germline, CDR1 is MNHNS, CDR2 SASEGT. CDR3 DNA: TGTGCCAGCAGTGAAGTCCAGACTAGCGGGAGCAAAAATGAGCAGTTCTTC. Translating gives CASSEVQTSGSKNEQFF.

As DNA, the CDR3 is TGTGCCAGCAGCGTAACCGGGACAGGGGATTGGAATGGCTACACCTTC. Its protein is CASSVTGTGDWNGYTF. The chain couples TRBV9 to TRBJ1-2, with 10 bases that match TRBD1. The CDR3 runs 16 residues. V shed 1 base, J shed 6 bases, and the junction held 9 bases outside the gene matches. Per the germline V gene, CDR1 is SGDLS and CDR2 is YYNGEE.

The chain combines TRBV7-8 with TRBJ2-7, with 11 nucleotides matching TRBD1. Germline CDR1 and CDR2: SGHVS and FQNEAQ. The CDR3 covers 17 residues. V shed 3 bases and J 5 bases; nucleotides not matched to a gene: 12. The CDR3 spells CASSFYKPGQGGHEQYF. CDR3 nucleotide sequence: TGTGCCAGCAGCTTTTACAAACCGGGACAGGGGGGCCACGAGCAGTACTTC.

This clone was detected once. CDR3 nucleotides: TGTGCCAGCAGCTTAGGAGGGTCTGCCTACGAGCAGTACTTC. This translates into CASSLGGSAYEQYF. The chain links TRBV11-2 to TRBJ2-7; the D gene is possibly TRBD2 (5 bases). V shed 1 base and J shed 2 bases, with 9 bases lying between them. This CDR3 contains 14 residues. Germline V lookup: CDR1 SGHAT, CDR2 FQNNGV. Full variable domain (missing parts from reference TRBV11-2 and TRBJ2-7): EAGVAQSPRYKIIEKRQSVAFWCNPISGHATLYWYQQILGQGPKLLIQFQNNGVVDDSQLPKDRFSAERLKGVDSTLKIQPAKLEDSAVYLCASSLGGSAYEQYFGPGTRLTVT.

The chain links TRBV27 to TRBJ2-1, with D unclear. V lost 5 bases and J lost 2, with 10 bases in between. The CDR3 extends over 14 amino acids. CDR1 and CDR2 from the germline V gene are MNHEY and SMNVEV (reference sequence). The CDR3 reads CASSPRAPYNEQFF. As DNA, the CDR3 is TGTGCCAGCAGTCCCCGCGCGCCCTACAATGAGCAGTTCTTC.

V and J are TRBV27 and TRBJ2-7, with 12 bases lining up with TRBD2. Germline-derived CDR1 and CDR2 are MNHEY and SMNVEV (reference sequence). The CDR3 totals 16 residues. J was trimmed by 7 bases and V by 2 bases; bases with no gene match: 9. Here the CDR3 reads CASSLVASGRALEQYF. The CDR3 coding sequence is TGTGCCAGCAGTTTAGTCGCTAGCGGGAGGGCCCTTGAGCAGTACTTC.

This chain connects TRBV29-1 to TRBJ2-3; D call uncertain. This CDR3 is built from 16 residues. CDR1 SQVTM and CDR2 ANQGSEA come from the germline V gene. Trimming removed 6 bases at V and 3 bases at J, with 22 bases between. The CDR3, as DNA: TGCAGCGTAGATGCGCGAACCGACTTTAGGACAGATACGCAGTATTTT. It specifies CSVDARTDFRTDTQYF.

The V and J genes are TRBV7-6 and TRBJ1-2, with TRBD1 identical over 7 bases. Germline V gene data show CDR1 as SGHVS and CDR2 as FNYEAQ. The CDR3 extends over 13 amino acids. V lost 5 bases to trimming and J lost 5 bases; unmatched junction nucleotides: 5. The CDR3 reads CASSPDRTYGYTF. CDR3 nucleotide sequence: TGTGCCAGCAGCCCGGACAGGACTTATGGCTACACCTTC.

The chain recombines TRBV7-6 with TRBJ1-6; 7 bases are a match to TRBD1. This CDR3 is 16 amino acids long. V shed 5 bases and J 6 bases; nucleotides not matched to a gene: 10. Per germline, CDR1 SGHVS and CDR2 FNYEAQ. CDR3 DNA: TGTGCCAGCAGCCGCCGGGACAGCGGAAGTAATTCACCCCTCCACTTT. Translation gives CASSRRDSGSNSPLHF.